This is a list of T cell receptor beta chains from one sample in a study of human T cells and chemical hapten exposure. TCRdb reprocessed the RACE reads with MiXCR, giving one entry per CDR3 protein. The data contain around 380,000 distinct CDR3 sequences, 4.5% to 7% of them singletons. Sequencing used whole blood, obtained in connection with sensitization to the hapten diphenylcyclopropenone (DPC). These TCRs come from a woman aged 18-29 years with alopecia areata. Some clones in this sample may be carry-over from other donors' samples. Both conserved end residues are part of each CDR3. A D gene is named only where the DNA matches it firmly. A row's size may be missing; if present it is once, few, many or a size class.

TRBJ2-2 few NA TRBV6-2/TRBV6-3 CASSPQGSPGELFF TGTGCCAGCAGCCCTCAGGGGAGTCCCGGGGAGCTGTTTTTT
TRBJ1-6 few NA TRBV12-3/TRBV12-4 CASSFGTQGTPLHF TGTGCCAGCAGTTTTGGGACGCAGGGGACACCCCTCCACTTT
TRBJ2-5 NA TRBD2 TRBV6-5 CASSYGSSGGPLGETQYF TGTGCCAGCAGTTACGGATCTAGCGGGGGCCCATTAGGAGAGACCCAGTACTTC
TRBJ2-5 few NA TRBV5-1 CASSSRKETQYF TGCGCCAGCAGCTCCCGAAAAGAGACCCAGTACTTC
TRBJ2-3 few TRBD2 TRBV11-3 CASSSRLAGGQTDTQYF TGTGCCAGCAGCTCGAGACTAGCGGGGGGGCAAACAGATACGCAGTATTTT
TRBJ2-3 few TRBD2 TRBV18 CASSPMTSGGTTDTQYF TGTGCCAGCTCTCCGATGACTAGCGGGGGAACCACAGATACGCAGTATTTT
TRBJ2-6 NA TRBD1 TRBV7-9 CASSSTGGTAGANVLTF TGTGCCAGCAGCTCTACAGGGGGTACAGCTGGGGCCAACGTCCTGACTTTC
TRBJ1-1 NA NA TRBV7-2 CASSYRTATIEAFF TGTGCCAGCAGCTATAGGACAGCCACCATTGAAGCTTTCTTT
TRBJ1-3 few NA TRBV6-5 CATVGTGRNTIYF TGTGCCACCGTGGGAACAGGGCGTAACACCATATATTTT
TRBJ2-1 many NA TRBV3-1 CASSQDFPAPDEQFF TGTGCCAGCAGCCAAGATTTCCCAGCCCCCGATGAGCAGTTCTTC
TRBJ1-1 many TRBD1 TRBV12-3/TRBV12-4 CASSSGGSAEAFF TGTGCCAGCAGTTCAGGGGGCAGCGCTGAAGCTTTCTTT
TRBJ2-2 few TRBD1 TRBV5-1 CASSHADRGRTGELFF TGCGCCAGCAGCCACGCTGACAGGGGAAGGACCGGGGAGCTGTTTTTT
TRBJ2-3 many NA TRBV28 CASRRLPTSTDTQYF TGTGCCAGCAGGAGACTACCCACTAGCACAGATACGCAGTATTTT
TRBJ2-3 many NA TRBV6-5 CASSGIGRSRDTQYF TGTGCCAGTTCTGGCATCGGCAGATCCAGGGATACGCAGTATTTT
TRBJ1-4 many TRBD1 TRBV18 CASSPPTRQGRSGEKLFF TGTGCCAGCTCACCACCGACTAGACAGGGTCGGTCCGGTGAAAAACTGTTTTTT
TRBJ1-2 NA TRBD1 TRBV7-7 CASSLWTGLYGYTF TGTGCTAGCAGCCTTTGGACAGGGCTCTATGGCTACACCTTC
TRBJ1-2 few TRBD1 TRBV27 CASSSEPTGFYGYTF TGTGCCAGCAGTTCAGAACCGACAGGGTTCTATGGCTACACCTTC
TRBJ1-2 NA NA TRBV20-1 CSARAAYYGYTF TGCAGTGCTAGAGCCGCTTACTATGGCTACACCTTC
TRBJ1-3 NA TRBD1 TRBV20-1 CSAGRRVNRNGTGDSTIYF TGCAGTGCTGGTAGAAGAGTTAATAGAAATGGGACAGGGGATTCAACCATATATTTT
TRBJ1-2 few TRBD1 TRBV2 CASRLDTGTGATGYTF TGTGCCAGCAGATTAGATACCGGGACAGGGGCTACTGGCTACACCTTC
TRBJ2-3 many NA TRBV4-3 CASSQGDGAHINTQYF TGCGCCAGCAGCCAGGGGGACGGGGCCCACATAAATACGCAGTATTTT
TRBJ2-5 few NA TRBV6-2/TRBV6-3 CASSERAWAASRQETQYF TGTGCCAGCAGTGAGAGGGCCTGGGCGGCGAGTCGACAAGAGACCCAGTACTTC
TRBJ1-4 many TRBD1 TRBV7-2 CASSPQGNGKLFF TGTGCCAGCAGCCCACAGGGGAATGGGAAACTGTTTTTT
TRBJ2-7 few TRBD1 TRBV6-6 CATTWDSYEQYF TGTGCCACCACTTGGGACAGTTACGAGCAGTACTTC
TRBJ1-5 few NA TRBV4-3 CASSQDFNQPQHF TGCGCCAGCAGCCAAGATTTTAACCAGCCCCAGCATTTT
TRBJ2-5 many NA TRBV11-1 CASSVTALQETQYF TGTGCCAGCAGCGTGACAGCTTTACAAGAGACCCAGTACTTC
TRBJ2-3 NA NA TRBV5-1 CASSSQASDTQYF TGCGCCAGCAGCTCACAGGCTTCAGATACGCAGTATTTT
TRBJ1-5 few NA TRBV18 CASSPTRGGGNQPQHF TGTGCCAGCTCACCCACGAGGGGTGGCGGCAATCAGCCCCAGCATTTT
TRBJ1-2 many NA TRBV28 CASSLSEVSNYGYTF TGTGCCAGCAGTTTATCGGAAGTTTCTAACTATGGCTACACCTTC
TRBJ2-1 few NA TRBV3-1 CASSQIGGSDEQFF TGTGCCAGCAGCCAGATAGGGGGTTCCGATGAGCAGTTCTTC
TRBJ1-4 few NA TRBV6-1 CASIRRGGNEKLFF TGTGCCAGCATTCGGAGGGGAGGTAATGAAAAACTGTTTTTT
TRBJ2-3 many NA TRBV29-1 CSVPDQGDTQYF TGCAGCGTGCCCGACCAGGGAGATACGCAGTATTTT
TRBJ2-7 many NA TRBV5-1 CASSLQGPREQYF TGCGCCAGCAGCTTGCAGGGGCCAAGAGAGCAGTACTTC
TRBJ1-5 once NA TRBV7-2 CASSLRDQHQHF TGTGCCAGCAGCTTAAGGGATCAGCACCAGCATTTT
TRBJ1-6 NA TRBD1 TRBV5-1 CASSGGVTGDYSPLHF TGCGCCAGCAGCGGGGGCGTGACAGGGGACTATTCACCCCTCCACTTT
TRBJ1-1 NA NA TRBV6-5 CASNLLTANTEAFF TGTGCCAGCAATCTACTGACAGCGAACACTGAAGCTTTCTTT
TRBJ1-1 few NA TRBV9 CASSVVPSASEAFF TGTGCCAGCAGCGTAGTTCCTAGCGCCTCTGAAGCTTTCTTT
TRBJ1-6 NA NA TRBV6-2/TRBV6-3 CASSYSPGRSPLHF TGTGCCAGCAGTTACTCGCCAGGGCGCTCACCCCTCCACTTT
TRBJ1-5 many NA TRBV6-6 CASSSVLRPQHF TGTGCCAGCAGTTCCGTGTTGAGGCCCCAGCATTTT
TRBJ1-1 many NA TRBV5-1 CACSRGDGDTEAFF TGCGCCTGTTCACGCGGGGACGGAGACACTGAAGCTTTCTTT
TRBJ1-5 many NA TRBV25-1 CASSDAGGGQPQHF TGTGCCAGCAGTGATGCAGGAGGCGGTCAGCCCCAGCATTTT
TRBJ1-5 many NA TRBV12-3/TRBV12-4 CASSLAGGHQPQHF TGTGCCAGCAGTTTAGCGGGGGGGCATCAGCCCCAGCATTTT
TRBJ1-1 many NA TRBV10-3 CATKQVVGTEAFF TGTGCCACCAAACAGGTGGTGGGCACTGAAGCTTTCTTT
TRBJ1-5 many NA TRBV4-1 CASSQGLGQGQPQHF TGCGCCAGCAGCCAAGGACTTGGGCAGGGGCAGCCCCAGCATTTT
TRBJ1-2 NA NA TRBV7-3 CASSLNSGHRGYTF TGTGCCAGCAGCTTAAACTCCGGACACCGTGGCTACACCTTC
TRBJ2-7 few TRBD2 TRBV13 CASSFSASGGAHEQYF TGTGCCAGCAGCTTCAGTGCTAGCGGGGGGGCCCACGAGCAGTACTTC
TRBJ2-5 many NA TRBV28 CASSFGRESFGGTQYF TGTGCCAGCAGTTTCGGCAGGGAGAGTTTTGGTGGGACCCAGTACTTC
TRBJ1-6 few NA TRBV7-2 CASTRDLWGNSPLHF TGTGCCAGCACCCGAGACCTATGGGGTAATTCACCCCTCCACTTT
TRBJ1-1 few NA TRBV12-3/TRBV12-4 CASRPGNLDTEAFF TGTGCCAGCAGGCCGGGGAACCTGGACACTGAAGCTTTCTTT
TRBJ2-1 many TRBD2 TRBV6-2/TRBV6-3 CASRLERGGSRSYNEQFF TGTGCCAGCCGCTTGGAGCGGGGGGGATCTAGGTCCTACAATGAGCAGTTCTTC
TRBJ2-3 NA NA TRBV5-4 CASSRRGMPGDTQYF TGTGCCAGCAGCCGTAGGGGAATGCCGGGGGATACGCAGTATTTT
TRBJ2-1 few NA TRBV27 CASRAPYNEQFF TGTGCCAGCCGGGCTCCCTACAATGAGCAGTTCTTC
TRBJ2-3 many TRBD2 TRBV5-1 CASSTRTSGVTDTQYF TGCGCCAGCAGCACCCGGACCAGCGGGGTCACAGATACGCAGTATTTT
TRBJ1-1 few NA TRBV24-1 CATSDLQPLQQGANTEAFF TGTGCCACCAGTGATTTGCAGCCCCTCCAACAGGGCGCGAACACTGAAGCTTTCTTT
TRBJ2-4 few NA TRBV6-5 CATLDSLGKNIQYF TGTGCCACCCTGGACAGCTTAGGCAAAAACATTCAGTACTTC